The 32 T cell receptor beta chains below come from one sample, sequenced in a study of identical twins. TCRdb fed the 5' RACE reads into MiXCR, producing one record per CDR3 protein. Among a few hundred thousand distinct CDR3 sequences, less than 20% were seen once, and the ten largest hold approximately 12%. The material sequenced was naive T cells sorted from blood. The receptors here all came from a man in his fifties or sixties in good health.

The rearrangement joins TRBV7-3 to TRBJ2-3, with TRBD2 identical over 8 bases. Trimming cost V 1 base and J 2 bases; bases outside gene matches: 2. Germline assignment: CDR1 SGHTA and CDR2 FQGTGA. The CDR3 spans 15 residues. CDR3 protein: CASSLNGRATDTQYF. CDR3 sequence (DNA): TGTGCCAGCAGCTTAAACGGGAGGGCCACAGATACGCAGTATTTT.

This clonotype was seen repeatedly, ten times or more. The genes are TRBV12-3 or TRBV12-4 and TRBJ2-5; TRBD1 is a possible D gene (6 bases). The CDR3 sequence is 14 residues long. V dropped 0 bases and J dropped 5 bases, with 10 bases sitting between them. CDR3 nucleotide sequence: TGTGCCAGCAGTTTAGCACAGGGTAGGGAGACCCAGTACTTC. Protein: CASSLAQGRETQYF.

This clonotype was recorded a few times. The genes are TRBV7-2 and TRBJ2-3, with TRBD2 identical over 11 bases. The CDR3 has 16 residues. Germline V gene lookup returns CDR1 SGHTA and CDR2 FQGNSA. The V and J ends lost 4 bases and 1 base, in that order; junction bases with no gene match: 4. The CDR3 DNA reads TGTGCCAGCAGCTCGCGTAGCGGGAGGGGCACAGATACGCAGTATTTT. It is translated as CASSSRSGRGTDTQYF.

This clonotype was observed many times. The chain uses TRBV20-1 and TRBJ2-7; D is unclear. From germline, CDR1 is DFQATT and CDR2 SNEGSKA (reference sequence). CDR3 size: 14 residues. Trimming removed 1 base at V and 2 bases at J, with 12 bases between. CDR3 in DNA: TGCAGTGCTAGAGGGGCTGTCAGCACCTACGAGCAGTACTTC. It translates to CSARGAVSTYEQYF.

This clonotype turned up a few times. The chain has TRBV20-1 and TRBJ1-1; 11 bases are a match to TRBD1. CDR3 length equals 13 residues. V lost 6 bases to trimming and J lost 4 bases; unmatched junction nucleotides: 4. CDR1 and CDR2 (germline): DFQATT, SNEGSKA (reference sequence). The CDR3 region has the DNA TGCAGTGCCGGACAGGGGGCGGGCACTGAAGCTTTCTTT. The encoded protein is CSAGQGAGTEAFF.

This clonotype occurred many times. This sequence joins TRBV5-1 and TRBJ2-3; D is ambiguous. V lost 3 bases and J 2 bases, leaving 10 bases between the germline ends. This CDR3 is 14 amino acids long. The germline V gene encodes CDR1 SGHRS and CDR2 YFSETQ. CDR3 coding DNA: TGCGCCAGCAGCTCGGGCTCTTACACAGATACGCAGTATTTT. This translates into CASSSGSYTDTQYF. Drawing the rest from reference TRBV5-1 and TRBJ2-3, the complete variable domain is KAGVTQTPRYLIKTRGQQVTLSCSPISGHRSVSWYQQTPGQGLQFLFEYFSETQRNKGNFPGRFSGRQFSNSRSEMNVSTLELGDSALYLCASSSGSYTDTQYFGPGTRLTVL.

In this sample, this clonotype turned up many times. The DNA for the CDR3 is TGTGCCAGCAGCTTTTCGGGAGGTCGGGAGACCCAGTACTTC. The encoded protein is CASSFSGGRETQYF. The rearrangement uses TRBV7-9 and TRBJ2-5; TRBD2 aligns across 7 bases. The CDR3 runs 14 residues. Germline-derived CDR1 and CDR2 are SEHNR and FQNEAQ (reference sequence). J was trimmed by 5 bases and V by 3 bases; bases with no gene match: 6.

This chain connects TRBV11-2 to TRBJ1-5; D remains unclear. The V and J ends lost 5 bases and 7 bases respectively, with 18 bases between them. The CDR3 loop spans 15 amino acids. Germline CDR1 is SGHAT and CDR2 is FQNNGV. The CDR3, as DNA: TGTGCCAGCAGCCCACGGGCCGAGGTCGTGCAGCCCCAGCATTTT. Translating it yields CASSPRAEVVQPQHF.

This clonotype has just a few counts. This chain connects TRBV11-2 to TRBJ2-7; unclear D gene. Deletions cut 0 bases from V and 1 base from J, with 25 bases between. Germline V gene sequence: CDR1 SGHAT, CDR2 FQNNGV. The CDR3 is 20 amino acids. CDR3 in amino acids: CASSLELGDIPHLPSYEQYF. The CDR3 coding sequence is TGTGCCAGCAGCTTAGAATTAGGAGACATTCCGCACCTTCCTTCCTACGAGCAGTACTTC.

This clonotype occurred a few times. The chain carries TRBV5-1 and TRBJ2-3; D possibly corresponds to TRBD2 (5 bases). V lost 3 bases and J 0 bases, leaving 8 bases between the germline ends. Germline V gives CDR1 SGHRS, CDR2 YFSETQ. The CDR3 spans 14 residues. The CDR3: CASSYRTSTDTQYF. As DNA, the CDR3 is TGCGCCAGCAGCTACCGGACTAGCACAGATACGCAGTATTTT.

This sequence joins TRBV21-1 and TRBJ2-4. TRBV21-1 is shown as a pseudogene. This CDR3 has 15 residues. The CDR3 coding sequence is TGTGCCAGCAGCGAAACAGTCTTCGCCAAAAACATTCAGTACTTC. It specifies CASSETVFAKNIQYF.

The V and J genes are TRBV13 and TRBJ2-3, with TRBD1 matching 8 bases. The V segment lost 5 bases and the J segment 2 bases; nucleotides outside the gene matches: 3. The CDR3 spans 14 residues. Germline assignment: CDR1 PRHDT and CDR2 FYEKMQ (reference sequence). Here the CDR3 reads CASSGQGITDTQYF. CDR3 in DNA: TGTGCCAGCAGCGGACAGGGTATCACAGATACGCAGTATTTT.

This clonotype was picked up a small number of times. This chain connects TRBV5-1 to TRBJ2-5; D uncertain. V was cut by 0 bases and J by 1 base, with 7 bases left in between. The length of the CDR3 is 14 residues. Germline V lookup: CDR1 SGHRS, CDR2 YFSETQ. The CDR3: CASSLARIQETQYF. In DNA, the CDR3 is TGCGCCAGCAGCTTGGCCAGGATCCAAGAGACCCAGTACTTC.

This clonotype was seen only a few times. The J gene is TRBJ2-4, the V gene TRBV6-1, with a tentative D call TRBD2 (5 bases). The germline V gene encodes CDR1 MNHNS and CDR2 SASEGT. This CDR3 is 15 amino acids long. The ends were cut back, 5 bases at V and 1 base at J, with 12 bases in the middle. The CDR3 DNA reads as TGTGCCAGCAGTCCCCTCGGGATGGCCAAAAACATTCAGTACTTC. Translated, it gives CASSPLGMAKNIQYF.

In its sample, this clonotype was seen many times. The chain has TRBV5-1 and TRBJ1-1, with D unclear. The CDR3 contains 13 residues. The V end lost 2 bases, the J end lost 2 bases, and 7 bases lay between the germline ends. CDR1 SGHRS and CDR2 YFSETQ come from the germline V gene. CDR3 in DNA: TGCGCCAGCAGCTTTAACTCTAACACTGAAGCTTTCTTT. This encodes CASSFNSNTEAFF.

This clonotype occurred many times. The chain recombines TRBV6-6 with TRBJ1-1, with TRBD1 matching over 8 bases. V was clipped by 8 bases and J by 5 bases; unmatched bases: 1. CDR1 is MNHNY and CDR2 is SVGAGI in the germline V gene (reference sequence). This CDR3 region has 11 residues. CDR3 nucleotide sequence: TGTGCCAGCGACAGGGGTACTGAAGCTTTCTTT. It encodes CASDRGTEAFF.

This clonotype was counted between two and nine times. The V and J genes are TRBV7-9 and TRBJ2-7; TRBD1 aligns across 10 bases. V lost 4 bases and J lost 3; bases outside the gene matches: 9. CDR1 and CDR2 from the germline V gene are SEHNR and FQNEAQ (reference sequence). This CDR3 is 16 amino acids long. CDR3 in DNA: TGTGCCAGCAGCTCAAGTACCGGGACAGGGGTCTACGAGCAGTACTTC. It encodes CASSSSTGTGVYEQYF.

The chain carries TRBV4-2 and TRBJ1-2; D possibly corresponds to TRBD1 (5 bases). Looked up from germline, CDR1 is LGHNA and CDR2 is YNFKEQ. V was shortened by 0 bases and J by 0 bases, with 17 bases between the two germline ends. CDR3 size: 18 residues. Written as DNA, the CDR3 is TGTGCCAGCAGCCAAGACCCGGGACGGAGACCCTCTAACTATGGCTACACCTTC. It encodes CASSQDPGRRPSNYGYTF.

This CDR3 is CASSSRAPYHEQYF. CDR3 DNA: TGTGCCAGCAGTTCTCGGGCCCCCTACCACGAGCAGTACTTC. The chain recombines TRBV27 with TRBJ2-7; D is undetermined. CDR1 and CDR2 (germline): MNHEY, SMNVEV (reference sequence). Trimming removed 4 bases at V and 5 bases at J, with 15 bases between. The CDR3 covers 14 residues.

This chain connects TRBV20-1 to TRBJ2-1; 10 bases map to TRBD2. V dropped 2 bases and J dropped 5; count of bases not matched to a gene: 3. Per the germline V gene, CDR1 is DFQATT and CDR2 is SNEGSKA (reference sequence). The CDR3 is 14 amino acids. The CDR3 DNA reads TGCAGTGCTAGACGGACTAGCGGTAACAATGAGCAGTTCTTC. Protein product: CSARRTSGNNEQFF.

In this sample, this clonotype turned up many times. The V call is TRBV5-6, the J call TRBJ2-7, with 9 nucleotides matching TRBD1. V was pared by 4 bases and J by 3 bases, with 2 bases of the junction left unmatched. Germline V gene data show CDR1 as SGHDT and CDR2 as YYEEEE. CDR3 length: 13 residues. The CDR3: CASSRTGVYEQYF. For the CDR3, the DNA is TGTGCCAGCAGCCGGACAGGGGTCTACGAGCAGTACTTC.

V gene TRBV4-1 combines with J gene TRBJ2-1; D gene ambiguous. Trimming took off 0 bases at V and 3 bases at J, with 6 bases between the two ends. Germline CDR1 reads MGHRA; CDR2 reads YSYEKL. The CDR3 is 14 residues long. CDR3 coding DNA: TGCGCCAGCAGCCAAGACAGGAACTACAATGAGCAGTTCTTC. It specifies CASSQDRNYNEQFF.

This clonotype was seen a handful of times. V gene TRBV24-1 combines with J gene TRBJ2-1, with D tentatively TRBD1 or TRBD2 (5 bases each). Trimming removed 0 bases from V and 6 bases from J, with 11 bases in between. The CDR3 covers 15 residues. Germline-derived CDR1 and CDR2 are KGHDR and SFDVKD. In DNA form, the CDR3 reads TGTGCCACCAGTGATTTGCTTCGGGGCATCAATGAGCAGTTCTTC. Residues: CATSDLLRGINEQFF.

This clonotype has more than one count but fewer than ten. The chain joins TRBV5-1 to TRBJ2-1; TRBD1 or TRBD2 may be the D gene (5 bases each). V gave up 0 bases and J gave up 5 bases, with 9 bases separating them. The CDR3 covers 14 residues. Germline V gives CDR1 SGHRS, CDR2 YFSETQ. This chain's CDR3 is CASSLGDQNNEQFF. The CDR3 DNA follows: TGCGCCAGCAGCTTGGGGGACCAAAACAATGAGCAGTTCTTC.

This clonotype occurred a few times. The chain recombines TRBV12-3 or TRBV12-4 with TRBJ2-5, with 12 bases lining up with TRBD2. With 4 bases clipped from V and 5 bases from J, the junction kept 8 bases outside the gene matches. The CDR3 has 16 amino acids. The CDR3 DNA sequence: TGTGCCAGCAGTTCTCTAGCGGGGGGGCCTAGGGAGACCCAGTACTTC. This encodes CASSSLAGGPRETQYF.

The chain couples TRBV4-1 to TRBJ2-5; D gene uncertain. CDR1 is MGHRA and CDR2 is YSYEKL in the germline V gene. V was clipped by 6 bases and J by 0 bases, with 11 bases between them. The CDR3 sequence is 14 residues long. DNA of the CDR3: TGCGCCAGCAGATATCAGGATCACCAAGAGACCCAGTACTTC. It encodes CASRYQDHQETQYF.

CDR3 in amino acids: CASRSNQGNEQFF. In nucleotides, the CDR3 is TGTGCCAGCAGATCCAACCAGGGGAATGAGCAGTTCTTC. The chain is built from TRBV13 and TRBJ2-1; D is possibly TRBD1 (6 bases). This CDR3 has 13 amino acids. V was shortened by 6 bases and J by 7 bases, with 13 bases between the two germline ends. Germline CDR1 PRHDT, CDR2 FYEKMQ (reference sequence).

V gene TRBV6-5 combines with J gene TRBJ2-7; 10 bases map to TRBD1. Losses at the gene ends were 0 bases for V and 5 bases for J; bases not matched to a gene: 7. CDR1 and CDR2 from the germline V gene are MNHEY and SVGAGI. This CDR3 is built from 16 residues. The CDR3 DNA follows: TGTGCCAGCAGTTACTCTGTGGGACAGGGGAACCACGAGCAGTACTTC. Protein: CASSYSVGQGNHEQYF.

The V and J genes are TRBV11-2 and TRBJ2-2; the match to TRBD1 covers 8 bases. The CDR3 is 15 amino acids. Per germline, CDR1 SGHAT and CDR2 FQNNGV. V was pared by 2 bases and J by 5 bases, with 4 bases of the junction left unmatched. The CDR3 reads CASSLNTGGTGELFF. CDR3 nucleotide sequence: TGTGCCAGCAGCTTAAATACAGGGGGAACCGGGGAGCTGTTTTTT.

This clonotype has only a few counts. The chain recombines TRBV6-1 with TRBJ2-1, with 10 bases matching TRBD2. Trimming removed 4 bases from V and 6 bases from J; junction bases left unmatched: 3. Germline loops: CDR1 MNHNS, CDR2 SASEGT. CDR3 length equals 14 residues. The CDR3 here is CASSARTSGNEQFF. CDR3 DNA sequence: TGTGCCAGCAGTGCCCGGACTAGCGGCAATGAGCAGTTCTTC.

This clonotype has more than one count but fewer than ten. V and J are TRBV7-9 and TRBJ2-1, with 8 bases that match TRBD2. The CDR3 is 14 amino acids. V was clipped by 5 bases and J by 8 bases; unmatched bases: 8. The germline CDR1 and CDR2 sequences are SEHNR and FQNEAQ (reference sequence). DNA of the CDR3: TGTGCCAGCAGCCCGAGGACTAGCATCTATGAGCAGTTCTTC. Its translation is CASSPRTSIYEQFF.

This clonotype was seen at least ten times. The chain has TRBV4-1 and TRBJ2-7, with 9 bases aligning to TRBD1. After removal of 5 bases from V and 2 bases from J, the junction contained 7 bases not matched to a gene. This CDR3 region has 15 residues. Germline CDR1 reads MGHRA; CDR2 reads YSYEKL. The CDR3 reads CASSTRTGAAYEQYF. CDR3 sequence (DNA): TGCGCCAGCAGCACTCGGACAGGGGCGGCCTACGAGCAGTACTTC.